This T cell receptor beta chain was captured in a study of response to subunit inactivated influenza vaccine. Regarding the study as a whole: Only a handful of new T cells, the authors suggested, are recruited with each seasonal influenza vaccination.

One entry per CDR3 protein, called by TCRdb with MiXCR from the RT-PCR reads. In the table there are roughly 650,000 distinct CDR3 sequences, around 15% of which are singletons. This CDR3 is 15 amino acids long. V lost 0 bases to trimming and J lost 6 bases, with 12 bases between them. Germline CDR1 reads LGHNA; CDR2 reads YNFKEQ. This clonotype came up a few times. The antigen is not known. The J gene is TRBJ1-5, the V gene TRBV4-2; D ambiguous. Sequences were derived from PBMCs from blood, sampled 14 days before vaccination. The clonotype comes from a man in his fifties who received an inactivated influenza vaccine. CDR3 in amino acids: CASSQDRASGQPQHF. As DNA, the CDR3 is TGTGCCAGCAGCCAAGATAGGGCCTCGGGTCAGCCCCAGCATTTT.